Sequencing of this TCR beta chain was carried out in a study of blood T cell repertoires in COVID-19. This clone was found once. The method was immunoSEQ multiplex PCR; TCRdb's version includes in-frame clones alone and lacks a portion of them. Of some 80,000 clones in the sample, roughly four fifths were seen once. Trimming cost V 4 bases and J 4 bases, with 9 bases left between them. Germline V gene lookup returns CDR1 SGHDT and CDR2 YYEEEE. There are 14 residues in the CDR3. J is TRBJ1-6 and V is TRBV5-6; weak D call: TRBD1 (5 bases). Sequenced: peripheral blood. The sequence was collected from a woman of 80 years or more with active or convalescent COVID-19. The CDR3 here is CASSAGGYNSPLHF. The DNA for the CDR3 is TGTGCCAGCAGCGCCGGGGGATATAATTCACCCCTCCACTTT.